Sequencing of this TCR beta chain was carried out in a study of OX40 agonist ivuxolimab in advanced cancers. Generated by immunoSEQ multiplex PCR, the TCRdb table keeps only in-frame clones and is missing some. The sample yields just over 90,000 clones, about 90% seen once. Regarding this clone: Its cognate antigen is unknown.

No patient had autoimmune disease or received systemic immunosuppression. This CDR3 region has 14 residues. The V segment lost 4 bases and the J segment 0 bases; nucleotides outside the gene matches: 2. Germline assignment: CDR1 GTSNPN and CDR2 SVGIG (reference sequence). General study points: The CD4+ and CD8+ T cells in the blood had expanded clonally by week 6 at 0.1 to 3.0 mg/kg. Among the least clonally expanded were partial responders at 0.1-3.0 mg/kg.

The source is an adult with an advanced solid tumor such as melanoma, head and neck, liver or kidney cancer. The sample here was CD4+ or CD8+ T cells sorted from blood, taken in a trial of the OX40 agonist ivuxolimab. The rearrangement joins TRBV30 to TRBJ2-7; 11 bases are shared with TRBD2. The CDR3 nucleotides read TGTGCCTGGAATCTAGCGGGAGGCTCCTACGAGCAGTACTTC. It codes for CAWNLAGGSYEQYF.